These 21 T cell receptor beta chains originate from one sample sequenced in a study of CD8+ T cells in alopecia areata. Reverse transcription of extracted RNA yielded cDNA, which provided the sequencing template. TCRdb's table, derived via immunoSEQ multiplex PCR, lists solely in-frame clones and lacks some. The table shows about 140,000 clones, with roughly 82% occurring only once. Stated treatment: oral pan-JAK inhibitor, 5-10 mg twice daily. The source material was CD8+ T cells sorted from blood, sampled at week 4, from a patient treated with tofacitinib. These receptor sequences come from a human donor with alopecia areata.

This clone was detected only a few times. This chain connects TRBV6-5 to TRBJ2-1; 7 positions match TRBD1. The germline CDR1 and CDR2 sequences are MNHEY and SVGAGI. The V gene end was trimmed by 6 bases and the J gene end by 0 bases; junction bases not matched to a gene: 2. There are 14 residues in the CDR3. Here the CDR3 reads CASRGQSSYNEQFF. For the CDR3, the DNA is TGTGCCAGCAGGGGACAGAGCTCCTACAATGAGCAGTTCTTC.

The V gene is TRBV19, the J gene TRBJ2-3, with D possibly TRBD1 on 5 matching bases. The CDR3 length is 12 residues. With 6 bases removed from V and 4 bases from J, the gap between germline ends came to 8 bases. From germline, CDR1 is LNHDA and CDR2 SQIVND (reference sequence). For the CDR3, the DNA is TGTGCCAGTAGCGACAGCGCAGATACGCAGTATTTT. Its protein product is CASSDSADTQYF. Filled out from reference TRBV19 and TRBJ2-3, the complete variable domain reads DGGITQSPKYLFRKEGQNVTLSCEQNLNHDAMYWYRQDPGQGLRLIYYSQIVNDFQKGDIAEGYSVSREKKESFPLTVTSAQKNPTAFYLCASSDSADTQYFGPGTRLTVL.

The chain uses TRBV29-1 and TRBJ1-2; no definite D call. The CDR3 covers 11 residues. Germline-derived CDR1 and CDR2 are SQVTM and ANQGSEA. V shed 6 bases and J shed 3 bases, with 8 bases lying between them. DNA of the CDR3: TGCAGCGTAGGAGTGGACTATGGCTACACCTTC. Protein: CSVGVDYGYTF. The full variable domain, in which reference TRBV29-1 and TRBJ1-2 provide the parts outside the CDR3, is SAVISQKPSRDICQRGTSLTIQCQVDSQVTMMFWYRQQPGQSLTLIATANQGSEATYESGFVIDKFPISRPNLTFSTLTVSNMSPEDSSIYLCSVGVDYGYTFGSGTRLTVV.

The chain combines TRBV19 with TRBJ2-1; the D gene is possibly TRBD2 (7 bases). CDR1 and CDR2 from the germline V gene are LNHDA and SQIVND (reference sequence). The CDR3 is 15 residues long. Trimming pared 5 bases from V and 8 bases from J, leaving 19 bases between. The CDR3 DNA reads TGTGCCAGTAGTTCCATTGCGGGGGCCGGGGATGAGCAGTTCTTC. The encoded protein is CASSSIAGAGDEQFF.

The chain has TRBV4-1 and TRBJ2-7, with D perhaps matching TRBD1 (6 bases). CDR3 length: 14 residues. Germline CDR1 and CDR2: MGHRA and YSYEKL. Trimming pared 0 bases from V and 6 bases from J, leaving 12 bases between. DNA for the CDR3: TGCGCCAGCAGCCAAGACCGACAGGTTGTCGAGCAGTACTTC. This gives the protein CASSQDRQVVEQYF.

This rearrangement joins TRBV7-2 to TRBJ2-5; either TRBD1 or TRBD2 may fit D (5 bases each). This CDR3 comprises 14 residues. V lost 4 bases and J lost 4, with 13 bases in between. CDR1 and CDR2 (germline): SGHTA, FQGNSA. DNA of the CDR3: TGTGCCAGCAGCTCCGTACGGGGCCTAGAGACCCAGTACTTC. Protein sequence: CASSSVRGLETQYF. The full variable domain, its missing parts supplied by reference TRBV7-2 and TRBJ2-5, is GAGVSQSPSNKVTEKGKDVELRCDPISGHTALYWYRQSLGQGLEFLIYFQGNSAPDKSGLPSDRFSAERTGGSVSTLTIQRTQQEDSAVYLCASSSVRGLETQYFGPGTRLLVL.

This chain links TRBV4-1 with TRBJ2-3; 9 bases are a match to TRBD2. Germline V gene lookup returns CDR1 MGHRA and CDR2 YSYEKL. The CDR3 is made up of 19 amino acids. V lost 1 base to trimming and J lost 4 bases; unmatched junction nucleotides: 15. As DNA, the CDR3 is TGCGCCAGCAGCCAAGTACCGCTCCTAGCGGGGAAAGATGCAGATACGCAGTATTTT. This sequence encodes CASSQVPLLAGKDADTQYF.

This sequence joins TRBV18 and TRBJ1-1; D remains ambiguous. The germline V gene has CDR1 KGHSH and CDR2 LQKENI. The germline V and J ends were trimmed by 3 bases and 0 bases, with 8 bases remaining between them. The length of the CDR3 is 14 residues. DNA of the CDR3: TGTGCCAGCTCACCGGACGGTTTGAACACTGAAGCTTTCTTT. Amino acids: CASSPDGLNTEAFF.

The rearrangement uses TRBV6-5 and TRBJ2-7; TRBD1 is a possible D gene (5 bases). Germline CDR1 MNHEY, CDR2 SVGAGI. The CDR3 extends over 15 amino acids. Trimming stripped 0 bases from V and 6 bases from J, with 15 bases between. This CDR3 is CASSYSNSGRSEQYF. The CDR3 DNA sequence: TGTGCCAGCAGTTACTCGAATTCAGGGCGTTCCGAGCAGTACTTC.

The rearrangement links TRBV7-9 to TRBJ2-1; the match to TRBD1 covers 10 bases. V shed 5 bases, J shed 7 bases, and the junction held 17 bases outside the gene matches. CDR3 length: 18 amino acids. Germline assignment: CDR1 SEHNR and CDR2 FQNEAQ (reference sequence). The CDR3 nucleotides are TGTGCCAGCAGCACCCGAAAGACGACAGGGGGCCTCAATAATGAGCAGTTCTTC. Translated: CASSTRKTTGGLNNEQFF.

The V call is TRBV25-1, the J call TRBJ2-7; D remains ambiguous. Deletions cut 6 bases from V and 0 bases from J, with 3 bases between. CDR1 MGHDK and CDR2 SYGVNS come from the germline V gene. This CDR3 spans 11 amino acids. The CDR3 sequence is CASRISYEQYF. The CDR3 nucleotides read TGTGCCAGCAGGATCTCCTACGAGCAGTACTTC.

The CDR3 DNA sequence: TGTGCCAGCAGCGGCCGGGACAGAGCAGAAGCTTTCTTT. This encodes CASSGRDRAEAFF. The rearrangement links TRBV7-9 to TRBJ1-1; 7 bases match TRBD1. With V trimmed by 5 bases and J by 8 bases, 8 bases remained unmatched. The germline gives CDR1 SEHNR, CDR2 FQNEAQ (reference sequence). CDR3 length: 13 residues.

This clone came up a few times. The chain employs TRBV30 and TRBJ2-5; perhaps TRBD2 as D (5 bases). This CDR3 spans 13 amino acids. In germline, CDR1 is GTSNPN, CDR2 SVGIG (reference sequence). Trimming left V 0 bases short and J 4 bases short, with 9 bases between. CDR3 coding DNA: TGTGCCTGGAGTGTCAATCGGGGAGAGACCCAGTACTTC. This codes for CAWSVNRGETQYF.

The rearrangement links TRBV7-2 to TRBJ2-7; possible D gene TRBD1, 5 bases. CDR3 length: 14 amino acids. CDR1 is SGHTA and CDR2 is FQGNSA in the germline V gene. The ends were cut back, 3 bases at V and 2 bases at J, with 11 bases in the middle. The CDR3 region is CASSFGTGTYEQYF. Written as DNA, the CDR3 is TGTGCCAGCAGCTTTGGAACAGGAACCTACGAGCAGTACTTC.

About this clone: A read error is the likely source, as a far larger clone sits one nucleotide away. The chain combines TRBV6-5 with TRBJ2-3, with D possibly matching TRBD2 (5 bases). The CDR3 has 13 residues. Germline-derived CDR1 and CDR2 are MNHEY and SVGAGI. CDR3 sequence reads: CASRYSGEDTQYF. Here the CDR3 DNA reads TGTGCCAGCAGGTACTCCGGGGAAGATACGCAGTATTTT.

This clone is a singleton in its sample. This chain uses TRBV4-1 with TRBJ2-1; D is possibly TRBD2 (6 bases). V was clipped by 3 bases and J by 7 bases, with 19 bases between them. The CDR3 spans 16 residues. Germline V gene sequence: CDR1 MGHRA, CDR2 YSYEKL. CDR3 sequence (DNA): TGCGCCAGCAGCCAGGAACTAGCTAACCCGGGGAATGAGCAGTTCTTC. Amino acids: CASSQELANPGNEQFF.

The J gene is TRBJ2-3, the V gene TRBV5-6; D ambiguous. The length of the CDR3 is 12 residues. V dropped 2 bases and J dropped 5 bases, with 6 bases sitting between them. Germline V gene lookup returns CDR1 SGHDT and CDR2 YYEEEE. The CDR3 loop reads CASSFLRDTQYF. Here the CDR3 DNA reads TGTGCCAGCAGCTTTTTGAGAGATACGCAGTATTTT.

The chain uses TRBV30 and TRBJ2-3; D is perhaps TRBD2 (6 bases). Per germline, CDR1 GTSNPN and CDR2 SVGIG (reference sequence). V lost 4 bases to trimming and J lost 0 bases, with 20 bases between them. CDR3 size: 17 residues. The CDR3 loop is CAWKGFTGTQSTDTQYF. CDR3 nucleotide sequence: TGTGCCTGGAAGGGGTTCACCGGGACTCAGAGCACAGATACGCAGTATTTT.

V usage is TRBV6-6 and J usage is TRBJ2-4, with TRBD1 identical over 9 bases. This CDR3 has 15 amino acids. In germline, CDR1 is MNHNY, CDR2 SVGAGI (reference sequence). The trim removed 5 bases at V and 7 bases at J, leaving 9 bases unmatched. The CDR3 here is CASSTEGQGGNIQYF. The CDR3 region has the DNA TGTGCCAGCAGTACGGAGGGACAGGGTGGTAACATTCAGTACTTC.

The chain has TRBV5-1 and TRBJ1-6; no firm D call. Trimming removed 4 bases from V and 10 bases from J, with 18 bases in between. Germline V gene sequence: CDR1 SGHRS, CDR2 YFSETQ. The length of the CDR3 is 15 residues. CDR3 sequence: CASSGEGSFRSPLHF. CDR3 sequence (DNA): TGCGCCAGCAGCGGGGAGGGTAGTTTCAGATCACCCCTCCACTTT.

The chain carries TRBV29-1 and TRBJ2-7; 7 bases are shared with TRBD1. The CDR3 covers 12 residues. V was clipped by 7 bases and J by 4 bases; unmatched bases: 7. Per germline, CDR1 SQVTM and CDR2 ANQGSEA. The CDR3 sequence: CSAGQTLYEQYF. The CDR3 region has the DNA TGCAGCGCGGGACAGACCCTTTACGAGCAGTACTTC.